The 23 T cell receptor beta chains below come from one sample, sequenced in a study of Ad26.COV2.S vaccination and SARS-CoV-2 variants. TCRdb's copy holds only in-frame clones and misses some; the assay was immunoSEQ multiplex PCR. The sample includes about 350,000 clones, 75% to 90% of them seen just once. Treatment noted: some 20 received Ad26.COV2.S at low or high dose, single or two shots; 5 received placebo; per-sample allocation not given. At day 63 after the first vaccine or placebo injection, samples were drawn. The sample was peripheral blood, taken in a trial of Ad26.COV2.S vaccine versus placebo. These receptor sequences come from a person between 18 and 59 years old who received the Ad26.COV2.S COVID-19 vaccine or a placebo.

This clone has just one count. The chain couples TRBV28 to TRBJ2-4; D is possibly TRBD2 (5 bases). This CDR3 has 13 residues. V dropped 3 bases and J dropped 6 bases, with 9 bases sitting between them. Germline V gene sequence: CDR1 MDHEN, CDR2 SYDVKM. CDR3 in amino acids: CASSFRGGNIQYF. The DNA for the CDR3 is TGTGCCAGCAGTTTTCGGGGTGGAAACATTCAGTACTTC.

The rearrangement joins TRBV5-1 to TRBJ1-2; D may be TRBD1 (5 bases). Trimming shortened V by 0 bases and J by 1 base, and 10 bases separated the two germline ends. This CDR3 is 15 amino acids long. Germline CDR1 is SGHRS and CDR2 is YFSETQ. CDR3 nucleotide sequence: TGCGCCAGCAGCTTGGCCATGGGGGTTAACTATGGCTACACCTTC. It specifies CASSLAMGVNYGYTF.

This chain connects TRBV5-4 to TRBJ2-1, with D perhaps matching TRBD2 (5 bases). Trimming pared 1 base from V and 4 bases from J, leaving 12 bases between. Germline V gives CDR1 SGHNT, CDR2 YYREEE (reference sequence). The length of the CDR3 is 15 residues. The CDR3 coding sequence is TGTGCCAGCAGCTTGATCGGGAACTCATACAATGAGCAGTTCTTC. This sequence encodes CASSLIGNSYNEQFF.

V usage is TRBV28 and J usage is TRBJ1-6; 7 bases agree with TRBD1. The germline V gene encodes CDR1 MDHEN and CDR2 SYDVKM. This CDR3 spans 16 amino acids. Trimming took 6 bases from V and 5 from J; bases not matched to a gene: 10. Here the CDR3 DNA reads TGTGCCAGCAGACCGACAGGGCGTGTTAATAATTCACCCCTCCACTTT. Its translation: CASRPTGRVNNSPLHF.

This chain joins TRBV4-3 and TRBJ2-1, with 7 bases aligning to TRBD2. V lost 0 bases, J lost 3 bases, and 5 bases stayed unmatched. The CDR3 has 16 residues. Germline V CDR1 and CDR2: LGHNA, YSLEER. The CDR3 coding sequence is TGCGCCAGCAGCCAAGATTACCAGCGGGACTACAATGAGCAGTTCTTC. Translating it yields CASSQDYQRDYNEQFF.

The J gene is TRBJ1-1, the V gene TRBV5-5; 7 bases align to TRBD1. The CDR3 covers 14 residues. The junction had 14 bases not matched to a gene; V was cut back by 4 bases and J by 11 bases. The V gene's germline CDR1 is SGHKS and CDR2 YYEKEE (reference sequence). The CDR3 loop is CASSPTPGGRTAFF. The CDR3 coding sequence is TGTGCCAGCAGCCCGACTCCAGGGGGGAGGACGGCTTTCTTT.

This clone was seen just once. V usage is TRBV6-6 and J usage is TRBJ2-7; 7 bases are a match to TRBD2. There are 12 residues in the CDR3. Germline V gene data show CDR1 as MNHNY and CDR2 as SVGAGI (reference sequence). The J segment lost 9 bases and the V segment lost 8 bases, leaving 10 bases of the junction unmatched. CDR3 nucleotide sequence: TGTGCCAGCGGGGAGGGGCCCCCTGGGCAGTACTTC. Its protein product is CASGEGPPGQYF.

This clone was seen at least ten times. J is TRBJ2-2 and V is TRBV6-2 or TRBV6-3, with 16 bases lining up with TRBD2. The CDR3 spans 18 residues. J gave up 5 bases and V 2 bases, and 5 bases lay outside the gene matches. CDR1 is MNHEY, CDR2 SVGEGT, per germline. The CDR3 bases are TGTGCCAGCAGTTACGGGACTAGCGGGGGGGCCTGGACCGGGGAGCTGTTTTTT. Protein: CASSYGTSGGAWTGELFF.

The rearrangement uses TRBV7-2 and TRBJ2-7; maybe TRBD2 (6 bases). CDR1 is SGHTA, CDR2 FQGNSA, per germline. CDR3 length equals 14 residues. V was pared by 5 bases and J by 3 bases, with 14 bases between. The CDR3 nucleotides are TGTGCCAGCAGCGAATGGTTGGGGGGCTACGAGCAGTACTTC. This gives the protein CASSEWLGGYEQYF.

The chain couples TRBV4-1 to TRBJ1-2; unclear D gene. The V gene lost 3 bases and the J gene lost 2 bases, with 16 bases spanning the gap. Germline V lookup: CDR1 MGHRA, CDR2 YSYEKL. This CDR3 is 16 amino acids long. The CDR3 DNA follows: TGCGCCAGCAGCCACGATCTCCCGGGGAACAACTATGGCTACACCTTC. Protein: CASSHDLPGNNYGYTF.

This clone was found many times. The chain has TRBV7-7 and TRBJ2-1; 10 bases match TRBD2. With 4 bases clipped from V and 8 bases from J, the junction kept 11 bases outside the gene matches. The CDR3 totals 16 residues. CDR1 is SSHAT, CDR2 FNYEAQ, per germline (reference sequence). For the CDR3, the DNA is TGTGCCAGCAGCTCCCACGGGCTAGCGGGAGCCCATGAGCAGTTCTTC. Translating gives CASSSHGLAGAHEQFF.

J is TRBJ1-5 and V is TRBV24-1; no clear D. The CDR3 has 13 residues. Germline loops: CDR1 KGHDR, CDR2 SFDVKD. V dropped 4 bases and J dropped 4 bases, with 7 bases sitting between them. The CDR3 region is CATSDDWNQPQHF. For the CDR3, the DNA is TGTGCCACCAGTGACGACTGGAATCAGCCCCAGCATTTT.

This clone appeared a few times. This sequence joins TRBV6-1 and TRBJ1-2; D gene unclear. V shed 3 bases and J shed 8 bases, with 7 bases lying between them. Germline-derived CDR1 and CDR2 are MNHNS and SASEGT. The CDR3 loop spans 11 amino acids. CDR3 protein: CASSEHKGYTF. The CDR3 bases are TGTGCCAGCAGTGAGCACAAAGGCTACACCTTC.

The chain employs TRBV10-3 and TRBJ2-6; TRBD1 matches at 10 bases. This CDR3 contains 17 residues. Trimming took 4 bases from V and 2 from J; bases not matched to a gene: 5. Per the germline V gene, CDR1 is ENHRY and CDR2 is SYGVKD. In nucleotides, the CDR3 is TGTGCCATCAGTGCCTCCGGGACAGGGGCTGGGGCCAACGTCCTGACTTTC. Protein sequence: CAISASGTGAGANVLTF.

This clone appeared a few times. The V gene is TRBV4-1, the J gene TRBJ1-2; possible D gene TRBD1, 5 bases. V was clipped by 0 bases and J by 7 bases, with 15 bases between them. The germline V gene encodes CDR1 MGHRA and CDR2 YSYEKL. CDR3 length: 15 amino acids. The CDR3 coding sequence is TGCGCCAGCAGCCAAGATTGGCAGGGTAAAGGTGGCTACACCTTC. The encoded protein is CASSQDWQGKGGYTF.

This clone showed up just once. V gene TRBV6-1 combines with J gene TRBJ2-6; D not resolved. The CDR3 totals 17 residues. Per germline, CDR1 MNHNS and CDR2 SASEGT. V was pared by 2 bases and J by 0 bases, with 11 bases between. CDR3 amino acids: CASSEKHFVSGANVLTF. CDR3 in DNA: TGTGCCAGCAGTGAAAAGCATTTCGTCTCTGGGGCCAACGTCCTGACTTTC.

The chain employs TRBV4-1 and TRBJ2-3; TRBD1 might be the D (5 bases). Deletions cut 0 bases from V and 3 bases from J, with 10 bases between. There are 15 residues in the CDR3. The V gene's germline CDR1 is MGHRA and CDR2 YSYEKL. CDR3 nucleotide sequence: TGCGCCAGCAGCCAAGAACTCAGGGATACAGATACGCAGTATTTT. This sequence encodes CASSQELRDTDTQYF.

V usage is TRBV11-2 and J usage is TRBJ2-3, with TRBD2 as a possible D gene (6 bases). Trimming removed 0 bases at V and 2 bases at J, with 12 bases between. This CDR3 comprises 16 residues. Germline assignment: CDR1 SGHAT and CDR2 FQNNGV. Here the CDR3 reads CASSLEGRPPTDTQYF. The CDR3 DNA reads TGTGCCAGCAGCTTAGAGGGGAGGCCTCCCACAGATACGCAGTATTTT.

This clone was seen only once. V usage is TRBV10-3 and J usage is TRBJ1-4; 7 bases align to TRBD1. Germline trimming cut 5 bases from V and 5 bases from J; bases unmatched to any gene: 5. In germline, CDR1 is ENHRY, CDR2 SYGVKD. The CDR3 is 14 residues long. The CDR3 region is CAISRGQENEKLFF. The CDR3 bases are TGTGCCATCAGTCGAGGACAGGAGAATGAAAAACTGTTTTTT.

CDR3: CASSTGLAGSYEQYF. The CDR3, as DNA: TGTGCCAGCTCAACGGGACTAGCGGGTTCCTACGAGCAGTACTTC. V gene TRBV18 combines with J gene TRBJ2-7, with TRBD2 matching 12 bases. The trim removed 5 bases at V and 1 base at J, leaving 3 bases unmatched. The CDR3 is made up of 15 amino acids. Germline-derived CDR1 and CDR2 are KGHSH and LQKENI. Full variable domain (missing parts from reference TRBV18 and TRBJ2-7): NAGVMQNPRHLVRRRGQEARLRCSPMKGHSHVYWYRQLPEEGLKFMVYLQKENIIDESGMPKERFSAEFPKEGPSILRIQQVVRGDSAAYFCASSTGLAGSYEQYFGPGTRLTVT.

The CDR3 sequence is CASSLRGQPGSGANVLTF. CDR3 in DNA: TGTGCCAGCAGTTTACGGGGACAGCCAGGGTCTGGGGCCAACGTCCTGACTTTC. This chain links TRBV27 with TRBJ2-6, with TRBD1 identical over 7 bases. CDR3 length: 18 amino acids. CDR1 is MNHEY and CDR2 is SMNVEV in the germline V gene (reference sequence). V lost 2 bases to trimming and J lost 1 base; unmatched junction nucleotides: 8. Full variable domain (missing parts from reference TRBV27 and TRBJ2-6): EAQVTQNPRYLITVTGKKLTVTCSQNMNHEYMSWYRQDPGLGLRQIYYSMNVEVTDKGDVPEGYKVSRKEKRNFPLILESPSPNQTSLYFCASSLRGQPGSGANVLTFGAGSRLTVL.

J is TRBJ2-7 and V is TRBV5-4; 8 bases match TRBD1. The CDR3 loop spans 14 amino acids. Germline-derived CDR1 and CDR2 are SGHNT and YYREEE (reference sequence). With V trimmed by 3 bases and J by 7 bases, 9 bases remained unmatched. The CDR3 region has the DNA TGTGCCAGCAGCTCCGGACAGGGTCAGTGGGAGCAGTACTTC. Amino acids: CASSSGQGQWEQYF.

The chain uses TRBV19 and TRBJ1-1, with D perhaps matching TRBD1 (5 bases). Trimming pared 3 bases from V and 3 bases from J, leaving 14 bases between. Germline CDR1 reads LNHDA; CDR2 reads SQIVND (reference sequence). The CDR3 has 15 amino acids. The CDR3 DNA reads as TGTGCCAGTAGTATTTCTTGGGACCGGTACACTGAAGCTTTCTTT. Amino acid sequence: CASSISWDRYTEAFF.